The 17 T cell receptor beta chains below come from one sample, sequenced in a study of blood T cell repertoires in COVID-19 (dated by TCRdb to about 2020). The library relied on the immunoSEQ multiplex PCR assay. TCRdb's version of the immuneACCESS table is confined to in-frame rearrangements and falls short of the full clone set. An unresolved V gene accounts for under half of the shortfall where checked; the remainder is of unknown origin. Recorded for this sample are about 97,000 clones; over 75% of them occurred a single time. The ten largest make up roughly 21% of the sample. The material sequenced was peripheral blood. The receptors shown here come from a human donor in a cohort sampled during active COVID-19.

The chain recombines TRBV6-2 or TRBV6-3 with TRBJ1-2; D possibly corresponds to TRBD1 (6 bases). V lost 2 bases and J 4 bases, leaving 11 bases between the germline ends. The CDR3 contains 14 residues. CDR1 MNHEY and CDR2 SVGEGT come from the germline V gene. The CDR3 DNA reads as TGTGCCAGCAGTTACCCAGGGGCCATCTATGGCTACACCTTC. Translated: CASSYPGAIYGYTF.

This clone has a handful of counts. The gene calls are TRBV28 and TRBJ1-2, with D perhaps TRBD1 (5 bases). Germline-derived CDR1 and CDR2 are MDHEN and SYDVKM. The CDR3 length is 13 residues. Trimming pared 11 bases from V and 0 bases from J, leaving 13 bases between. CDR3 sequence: CASTGGTNYGYTF. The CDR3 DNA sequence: TGTGCCTCTACCGGGGGAACTAACTATGGCTACACCTTC.

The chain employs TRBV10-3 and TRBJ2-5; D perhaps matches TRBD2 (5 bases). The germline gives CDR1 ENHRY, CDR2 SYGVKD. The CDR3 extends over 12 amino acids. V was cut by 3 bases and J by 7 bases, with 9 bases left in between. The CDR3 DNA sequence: TGTGCCATCAGTGACGGGGTGGTGACCCAGTACTTC. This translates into CAISDGVVTQYF.

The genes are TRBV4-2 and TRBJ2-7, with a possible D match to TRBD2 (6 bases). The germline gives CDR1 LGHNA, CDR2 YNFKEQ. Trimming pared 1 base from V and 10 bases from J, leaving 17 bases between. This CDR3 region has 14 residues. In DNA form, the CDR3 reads TGTGCCAGCAGCCAAGTGGGGGGAAGTCTGGACCAGTACTTC. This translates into CASSQVGGSLDQYF.

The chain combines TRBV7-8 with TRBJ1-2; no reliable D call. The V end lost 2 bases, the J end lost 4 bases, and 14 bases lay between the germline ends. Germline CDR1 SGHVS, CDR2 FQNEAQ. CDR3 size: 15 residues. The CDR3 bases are TGTGCCAGCAGCTTATTGACCCATAGCGGCTATGGCTACACCTTC. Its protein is CASSLLTHSGYGYTF.

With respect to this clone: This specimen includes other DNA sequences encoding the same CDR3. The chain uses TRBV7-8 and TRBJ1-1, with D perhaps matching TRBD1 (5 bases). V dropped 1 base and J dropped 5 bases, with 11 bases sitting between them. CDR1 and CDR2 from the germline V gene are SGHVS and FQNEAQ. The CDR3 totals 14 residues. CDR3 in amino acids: CASSLDRSYTEAFF. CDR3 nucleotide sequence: TGTGCCAGCAGCTTAGACAGGAGTTATACTGAAGCTTTCTTT.

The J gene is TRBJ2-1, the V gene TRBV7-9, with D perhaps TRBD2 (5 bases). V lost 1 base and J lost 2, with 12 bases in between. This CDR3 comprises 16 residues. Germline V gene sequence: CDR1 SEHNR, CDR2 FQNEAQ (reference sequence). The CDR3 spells CASSLGSGNAYNEQFF. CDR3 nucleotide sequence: TGTGCCAGCAGCTTAGGTTCGGGAAACGCCTACAATGAGCAGTTCTTC.

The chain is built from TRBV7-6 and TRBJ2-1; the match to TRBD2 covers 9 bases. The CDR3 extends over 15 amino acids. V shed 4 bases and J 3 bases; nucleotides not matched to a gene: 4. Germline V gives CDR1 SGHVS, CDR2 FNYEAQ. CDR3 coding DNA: TGTGCCAGCAGCTCAGCGGGAGGTCGCTACAATGAGCAGTTCTTC. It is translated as CASSSAGGRYNEQFF.

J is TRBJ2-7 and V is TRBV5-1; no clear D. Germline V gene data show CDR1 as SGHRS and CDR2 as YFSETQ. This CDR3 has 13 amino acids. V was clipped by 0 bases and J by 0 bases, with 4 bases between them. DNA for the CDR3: TGCGCCAGCAGCTTGGCGGTCTCCTACGAGCAGTACTTC. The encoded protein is CASSLAVSYEQYF.

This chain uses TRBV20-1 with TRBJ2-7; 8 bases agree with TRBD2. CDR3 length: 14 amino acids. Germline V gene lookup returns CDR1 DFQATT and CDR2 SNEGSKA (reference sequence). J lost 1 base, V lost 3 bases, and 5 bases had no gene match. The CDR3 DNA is TGCAGTGCTAGTTTTCGCGGGAGGTCCTACGAGCAGTACTTC. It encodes CSASFRGRSYEQYF.

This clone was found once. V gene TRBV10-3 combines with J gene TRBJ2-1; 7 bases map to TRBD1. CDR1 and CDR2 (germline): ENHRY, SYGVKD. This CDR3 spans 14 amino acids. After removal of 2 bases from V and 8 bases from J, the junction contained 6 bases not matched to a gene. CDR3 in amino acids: CAISEGVGGDEQFF. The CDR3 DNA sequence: TGTGCCATCAGTGAGGGGGTAGGGGGCGATGAGCAGTTCTTC.

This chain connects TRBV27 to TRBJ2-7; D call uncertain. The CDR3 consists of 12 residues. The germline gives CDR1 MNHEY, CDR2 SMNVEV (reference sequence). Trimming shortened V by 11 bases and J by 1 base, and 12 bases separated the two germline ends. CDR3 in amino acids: CALLSLSYEQYF. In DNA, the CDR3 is TGTGCCCTACTCTCTCTTTCCTACGAGCAGTACTTC.

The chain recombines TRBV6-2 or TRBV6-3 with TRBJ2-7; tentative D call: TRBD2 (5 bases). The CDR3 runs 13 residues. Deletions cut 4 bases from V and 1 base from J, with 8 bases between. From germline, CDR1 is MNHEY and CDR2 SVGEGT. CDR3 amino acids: CASSLARSYEQYF. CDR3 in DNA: TGTGCCAGCAGTTTAGCGCGGTCCTACGAGCAGTACTTC.

The CDR3 loop reads CASSPGLAVSYEQYF. Written as DNA, the CDR3 is TGTGCCAGCAGCCCTGGACTAGCGGTCAGCTACGAGCAGTACTTC. The chain uses TRBV11-2 and TRBJ2-7; 10 bases map to TRBD2. Germline CDR1 is SGHAT and CDR2 is FQNNGV. V dropped 5 bases and J dropped 3; count of bases not matched to a gene: 7. This CDR3 region has 15 residues.

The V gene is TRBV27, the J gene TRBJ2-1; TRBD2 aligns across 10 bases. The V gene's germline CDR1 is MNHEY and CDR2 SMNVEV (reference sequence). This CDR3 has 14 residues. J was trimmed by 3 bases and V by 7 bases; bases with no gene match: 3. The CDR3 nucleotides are TGTGCCAGCACTCCTAGCGGGGGCTACAATGAGCAGTTCTTC. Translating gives CASTPSGGYNEQFF.

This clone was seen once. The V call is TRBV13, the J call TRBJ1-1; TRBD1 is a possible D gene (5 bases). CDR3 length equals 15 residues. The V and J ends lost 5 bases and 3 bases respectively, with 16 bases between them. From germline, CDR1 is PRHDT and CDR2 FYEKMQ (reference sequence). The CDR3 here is CASSQGSSRYTEAFF. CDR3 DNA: TGTGCCAGCAGCCAGGGCTCCTCCAGGTACACTGAAGCTTTCTTT.

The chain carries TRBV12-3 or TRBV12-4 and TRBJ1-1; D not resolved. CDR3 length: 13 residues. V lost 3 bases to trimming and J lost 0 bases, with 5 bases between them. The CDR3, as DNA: TGTGCCAGCAGTTTGCAGTTGAACACTGAAGCTTTCTTT. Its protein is CASSLQLNTEAFF.